This TCR beta chain was identified during a study of T cell repertoires in cytomegalovirus infection. About the research overall: Recently identified HLA-C-restricted and well-studied HLA-B-restricted CMV epitopes were used. CMV infection together with matching HLA type was indicated by public TCR beta signatures.

This clonotype has at least ten counts. No antigen is known for it. TCRdb processed the reads anew with MiXCR; each CDR3 protein has one entry. The repertoire has a few hundred thousand distinct CDR3 sequences, just under 40% of them found once; the top ten carry around 48%. In germline, CDR1 is SGHTA, CDR2 FQGNSA. The ends lost 4 bases at V and 5 bases at J; junction bases unmatched: 8. This CDR3 region has 15 residues. The clonotype comes from a human donor in good health (CMV status not recorded). Some clones in this sample may be carry-over from other donors' samples. This chain joins TRBV7-2 and TRBJ1-5; 7 bases fit TRBD1. Sequencing was performed on cultured PBMCs, taken from culture after CMV antigen stimulation. This CDR3 is CASSYDRASYQPQHF. CDR3 coding DNA: TGTGCCAGCAGCTACGACAGGGCCTCCTATCAGCCCCAGCATTTT.